This T cell receptor beta chain was found in a study of somatic mutations in cytotoxic T cells in rheumatoid arthritis. The repertoire was sequenced with immunoSEQ multiplex PCR; TCRdb's copy has only in-frame clones and lacks some. The sample yields 30,000 to 45,000 clones, more than 80% seen once. This receptor was obtained from a man aged 40-55 years in good health. The sample was CD8+ T cells sorted from blood.

Here the CDR3 DNA reads TGTGCCAGCAGCCCCTCGCACTACGAGCAGTACTTC. It is translated as CASSPSHYEQYF. The V and J genes are TRBV7-9 and TRBJ2-7; D gene unclear. With 5 bases removed from V and 3 bases from J, the gap between germline ends came to 8 bases. The CDR3 runs 12 residues. The germline V gene has CDR1 SEHNR and CDR2 FQNEAQ (reference sequence).